Listed below are T cell receptor beta chains from one sample, sequenced in a study of CD4+ T cells in melanoma. Generated by immunoSEQ multiplex PCR, the TCRdb table keeps only in-frame clones and is missing some. The repertoire holds approximately 9,700 clones, with roughly three fifths as singletons. The sample was cells from a culture (not recorded whether cultured in vitro). The receptors were gathered from a human donor with melanoma. CDR3s include the opening cysteine and the closing phenylalanine or tryptophan. A D gene is named only where the DNA matches it firmly.

V,D,J,CDR3
TRBV5-1,-,TRBJ1-4,CASSPTTNEKLFF
TRBV5-4,-,TRBJ1-5,CASSKGQSNQPQHF
TRBV5-1,-,TRBJ2-7,CASSLGPGGGIYEQYF
TRBV9,-,TRBJ2-5,CASSVVAQGDIETQYF
TRBV5-1,TRBD2,TRBJ2-3,CASSYGASGADTQYF
TRBV18,TRBD1,TRBJ2-7,CASSPRQGRIGEQYF
TRBV7-9,-,TRBJ2-1,CASSPLSGATYNEQFF
TRBV7-9,TRBD1,TRBJ1-2,CASSRTGGSYSYGYTF
TRBV5-4,TRBD1,TRBJ2-2,CASSKRQGSNTGELFF
TRBV9,-,TRBJ2-2,CASSDLNTGELFF
TRBV5-4,-,TRBJ2-1,CASRGLPRDEQFF
TRBV11-2,-,TRBJ2-7,CASSLAAEVSYEQYF
TRBV2,-,TRBJ2-7,CASRGRGAEEYF
TRBV2,TRBD1,TRBJ1-4,CASSIQGLSREKLFF
TRBV7-3,-,TRBJ1-5,CASSSSPGQPQHF
TRBV19,TRBD2,TRBJ2-1,CASSIDRFTSGGVYEQFF
TRBV11-3,TRBD2,TRBJ2-7,CASSLGGSGDYEQYF
TRBV20-1,-,TRBJ1-2,CSVTGAYGYTF
TRBV2,-,TRBJ1-1,CASHRGGTGDTEAFF
TRBV10-1,-,TRBJ2-1,CASSPDEQGGSYNEQFF
TRBV6-5,-,TRBJ1-5,CASSRRRTYQPQHF
TRBV13,-,TRBJ2-7,CASSYYTGQHYEQYF
TRBV7-7,-,TRBJ2-5,CASSLVPQETQYF
TRBV30,-,TRBJ1-1,CAWSEIPEAFF
TRBV5-4,-,TRBJ2-7,CASHSLAGGREQYF
TRBV16,-,TRBJ2-7,CASSRQIRTATYEQYF
TRBV5-6,-,TRBJ1-1,CASSLFARENTEAFF
TRBV2,TRBD1,TRBJ2-3,CASSLDRGRTDTQYF
TRBV27,TRBD1,TRBJ2-7,CASSRSGGSPYEQYF
TRBV7-8,-,TRBJ1-1,CASSKQASAAEAFF
TRBV7-2,-,TRBJ2-5,CASSSSATQYF
TRBV19,-,TRBJ2-7,CASSAAVGGEQYF
TRBV5-1,TRBD1,TRBJ2-5,CASSLGTGDGETQYF
TRBV18,-,TRBJ1-3,CASSRDSGNTIYF
TRBV6-1,-,TRBJ1-5,CASSEHYRVQGNQPQHF
TRBV7-2,TRBD1,TRBJ1-1,CASRNLFRGRVNTEAFF
TRBV5-8,-,TRBJ1-6,CASSRDRLYSPLHF
TRBV5-1,-,TRBJ1-1,CASRGQGSNTEAFF
TRBV6-5,-,TRBJ2-7,CARLVGYYEQYF
TRBV4-2,TRBD1,TRBJ1-1,CASSLGGTGGRPEAFF
TRBV6-5,TRBD1,TRBJ1-2,CASSGTGDPDYGYTF
TRBV4-1,-,TRBJ2-6,CASSQDFGTAGSGANVLTF
TRBV2,TRBD1,TRBJ2-5,CASKTGASLGTQYF
TRBV4-2,-,TRBJ2-3,CASSQLEVGGTQYF
TRBV19,-,TRBJ1-1,CASSRRSGLDAEAFF
TRBV6-6,TRBD1,TRBJ1-1,CASRPGQKNTEAFF
TRBV11-3,-,TRBJ2-3,CASSLGPVTDTQYF
TRBV7-9,-,TRBJ1-1,CASTLGGRTEAFF
TRBV18,-,TRBJ2-7,CASSPRAGAYEQYF
TRBV6-1,-,TRBJ1-1,CASRAGTRDAEAFF
TRBV4-2,-,TRBJ1-4,CASSQVRGARPEKLFF
TRBV4-2,TRBD1,TRBJ1-2,CASSSGLSGGSGYTF
TRBV4-1,TRBD2,TRBJ2-5,CASSQITSGGAGQETQYF
TRBV20-1,-,TRBJ2-1,CSATPSKRKFF
TRBV28,-,TRBJ1-2,CASSLREGYGYTF
TRBV18,-,TRBJ1-1,CASSLRGAMNTEAFF
TRBV14,-,TRBJ1-3,CASSTGFAGNTIYF
TRBV11-2,TRBD1,TRBJ1-5,CASSLNRGPNQPQHF
TRBV4-2,TRBD1,TRBJ1-4,CASSQEGFRGPATNEKLFF